This paragraph reports one T cell receptor beta chain. The record originates from a study of cytomegalovirus exposure and HLA in healthy donors. Turning to the study itself: The same platform was used for the 130 or so validation repertoires and the approximately 670 first-cohort repertoires, a later analysis reported.

Assay used: immunoSEQ multiplex PCR; TCRdb lists only in-frame clones, some missing. The table shows under 250,000 clones, with over 80% occurring only once. The sequenced material came from PBMCs. This clonotype originated in a woman aged 18-29 years in good health and CMV-seronegative.

The CDR3 DNA follows: TGTGCCAGCTGCTACTGGGACAATCAGCCCCAGCATTTT. It codes for CASCYWDNQPQHF. V gene TRBV2 combines with J gene TRBJ1-5; no clear D. Trimming took off 8 bases at V and 3 bases at J, with 11 bases between the two ends. CDR1 is SNHLY, CDR2 FYNNEI, per germline. There are 13 residues in the CDR3. The entire variable domain, with the rest obtained from reference TRBV2 and TRBJ1-5, is as follows: EPEVTQTPSHQVTQMGQEVILRCVPISNHLYFYWYRQILGQKVEFLVSFYNNEISEKSEIFDDQFSVERPDGSNFTLKIRSTKLEDSAMYFCASCYWDNQPQHFGDGTRLSIL.